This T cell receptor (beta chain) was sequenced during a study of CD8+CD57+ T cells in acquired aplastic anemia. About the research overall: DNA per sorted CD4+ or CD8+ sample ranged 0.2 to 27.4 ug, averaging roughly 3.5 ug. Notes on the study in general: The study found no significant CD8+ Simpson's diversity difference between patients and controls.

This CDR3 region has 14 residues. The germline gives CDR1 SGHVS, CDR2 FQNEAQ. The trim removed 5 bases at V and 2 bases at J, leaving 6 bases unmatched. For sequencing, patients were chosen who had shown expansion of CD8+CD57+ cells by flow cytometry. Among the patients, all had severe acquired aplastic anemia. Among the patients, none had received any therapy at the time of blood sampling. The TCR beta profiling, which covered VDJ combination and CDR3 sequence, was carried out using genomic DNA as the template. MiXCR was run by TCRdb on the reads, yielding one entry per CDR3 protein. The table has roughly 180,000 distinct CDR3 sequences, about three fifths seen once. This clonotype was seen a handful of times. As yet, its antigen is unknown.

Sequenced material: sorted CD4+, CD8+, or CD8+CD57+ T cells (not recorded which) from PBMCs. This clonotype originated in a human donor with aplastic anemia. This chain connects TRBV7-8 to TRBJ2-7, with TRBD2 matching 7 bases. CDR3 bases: TGTGCCAGCAGCCCGAGCGGGAAACCCTACGAGCAGTACTTC. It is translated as CASSPSGKPYEQYF.